These T cell receptor beta chains were read from a single sample in a study of cytomegalovirus exposure and HLA in healthy donors. Profiling relied on immunoSEQ multiplex PCR, and the TCRdb table lists in-frame clones only, not all of them. The specimen's table records more than 100,000 clones. Input material: PBMCs. These receptors came from a man between 35 and 55 years old in good health and CMV-seronegative. The CDR3 runs from the conserved cysteine through the conserved F or W.

V gene: TRBV18
J gene: TRBJ1-2
CDR3 protein: CASSPSSQTEGYGYTF

V gene: TRBV27
J gene: TRBJ2-3
CDR3 protein: CASSLYAGTSTDTQYF

V gene: TRBV6-4
J gene: TRBJ2-7
CDR3 protein: CASSDPPMASGINSYEQYF

V gene: TRBV5-1
J gene: TRBJ2-1
CDR3 protein: CASSLLAGVGGNEQFF

V gene: TRBV10-3
J gene: TRBJ2-1
CDR3 protein: CAISASGSYNEQFF

V gene: TRBV14
J gene: TRBJ1-2
CDR3 protein: CASSHLGEVGYTF

V gene: TRBV7-2
J gene: TRBJ2-2
CDR3 protein: CASSFSAGGRTGELFF

V gene: TRBV19
J gene: TRBJ1-1
CDR3 protein: CASSIFMNTEAFF

V gene: TRBV15
J gene: TRBJ1-4
CDR3 protein: CATSRDKGEKLFF

V gene: TRBV7-6
J gene: TRBJ2-3
CDR3 protein: CASSRLAGETDTQYF

V gene: TRBV15
J gene: TRBJ1-5
CDR3 protein: CATSSTGTGDFNQPQHF

V gene: TRBV7-9
J gene: TRBJ2-7
CDR3 protein: CASSPWPGDEQYF

V gene: TRBV7-8
J gene: TRBJ1-5
CDR3 protein: CASSLMGQVNQPQHF

V gene: TRBV6-5
J gene: TRBJ1-5
CDR3 protein: CASSLRFRGDQPQHF

V gene: TRBV12-5
J gene: TRBJ1-1
CDR3 protein: CASGLMGRTEAFF

V gene: TRBV18
J gene: TRBJ2-3
CDR3 protein: CASSPPSGADTQYF

V gene: TRBV21-1
J gene: TRBJ1-1
CDR3 protein: CASSKGQGGSTEAFF

V gene: TRBV19
J gene: TRBJ1-5
CDR3 protein: CASTDRSFGHQPQHF

V gene: TRBV6-6
J gene: TRBJ1-1
CDR3 protein: CASSYVPGGAFF

V gene: TRBV27
J gene: TRBJ2-3
CDR3 protein: CASSHRLAGGTDTQYF

V gene: TRBV6-5
J gene: TRBJ2-1
CDR3 protein: CASSYSGGRFSDEQFF

V gene: TRBV30
J gene: TRBJ1-1
CDR3 protein: CAWRGSRNTEAFF

V gene: TRBV27
J gene: TRBJ1-2
CDR3 protein: CASSLNRDYGYTF

V gene: TRBV30
J gene: -
CDR3 protein: CAWSVPGFGYEQYF

V gene: TRBV28
J gene: TRBJ1-5
CDR3 protein: CASRTTGGWNQPQHF

V gene: TRBV19
J gene: TRBJ1-1
CDR3 protein: CASKVQGVSEAFF

V gene: TRBV7-6
J gene: TRBJ2-3
CDR3 protein: CASSPYRSGSGIASTDTQYF

V gene: TRBV10-3
J gene: TRBJ2-1
CDR3 protein: CAITTGTGNEQFF

V gene: TRBV10-2
J gene: TRBJ2-2
CDR3 protein: CASSEWATGELFF

V gene: TRBV4-2
J gene: TRBJ2-6
CDR3 protein: CASSQGQGASGANVLTF

V gene: TRBV5-6
J gene: TRBJ1-1
CDR3 protein: CASSTNTEAFF

V gene: TRBV7-9
J gene: TRBJ2-1
CDR3 protein: CASSLTLSPNEQFF

V gene: TRBV5-6
J gene: TRBJ2-7
CDR3 protein: CASSRDTSYEQYF

V gene: TRBV25-1
J gene: TRBJ2-7
CDR3 protein: CASSAPAGLAYEQYF

V gene: TRBV19
J gene: TRBJ2-3
CDR3 protein: CASSEGTVDTQYF

V gene: TRBV9
J gene: TRBJ2-1
CDR3 protein: CASGPFAGGLRNEQFF

V gene: TRBV10-3
J gene: TRBJ2-7
CDR3 protein: CAITTGLAGSEQYF

V gene: TRBV27
J gene: TRBJ2-7
CDR3 protein: CASSLASGRYEQYF

V gene: TRBV6-5
J gene: TRBJ1-5
CDR3 protein: CASSEYNSDQPQHF

V gene: TRBV6-5
J gene: TRBJ1-2
CDR3 protein: CASSYGQDYGYTF

V gene: TRBV2
J gene: TRBJ2-5
CDR3 protein: CASTSDRKETQYF

V gene: TRBV30
J gene: TRBJ1-6
CDR3 protein: CAWKQDPGGAPLHF

V gene: TRBV28
J gene: TRBJ1-3
CDR3 protein: CASSLGGSSGNTIYF

V gene: TRBV18
J gene: TRBJ2-1
CDR3 protein: CASSQDPGQKYNEQFF